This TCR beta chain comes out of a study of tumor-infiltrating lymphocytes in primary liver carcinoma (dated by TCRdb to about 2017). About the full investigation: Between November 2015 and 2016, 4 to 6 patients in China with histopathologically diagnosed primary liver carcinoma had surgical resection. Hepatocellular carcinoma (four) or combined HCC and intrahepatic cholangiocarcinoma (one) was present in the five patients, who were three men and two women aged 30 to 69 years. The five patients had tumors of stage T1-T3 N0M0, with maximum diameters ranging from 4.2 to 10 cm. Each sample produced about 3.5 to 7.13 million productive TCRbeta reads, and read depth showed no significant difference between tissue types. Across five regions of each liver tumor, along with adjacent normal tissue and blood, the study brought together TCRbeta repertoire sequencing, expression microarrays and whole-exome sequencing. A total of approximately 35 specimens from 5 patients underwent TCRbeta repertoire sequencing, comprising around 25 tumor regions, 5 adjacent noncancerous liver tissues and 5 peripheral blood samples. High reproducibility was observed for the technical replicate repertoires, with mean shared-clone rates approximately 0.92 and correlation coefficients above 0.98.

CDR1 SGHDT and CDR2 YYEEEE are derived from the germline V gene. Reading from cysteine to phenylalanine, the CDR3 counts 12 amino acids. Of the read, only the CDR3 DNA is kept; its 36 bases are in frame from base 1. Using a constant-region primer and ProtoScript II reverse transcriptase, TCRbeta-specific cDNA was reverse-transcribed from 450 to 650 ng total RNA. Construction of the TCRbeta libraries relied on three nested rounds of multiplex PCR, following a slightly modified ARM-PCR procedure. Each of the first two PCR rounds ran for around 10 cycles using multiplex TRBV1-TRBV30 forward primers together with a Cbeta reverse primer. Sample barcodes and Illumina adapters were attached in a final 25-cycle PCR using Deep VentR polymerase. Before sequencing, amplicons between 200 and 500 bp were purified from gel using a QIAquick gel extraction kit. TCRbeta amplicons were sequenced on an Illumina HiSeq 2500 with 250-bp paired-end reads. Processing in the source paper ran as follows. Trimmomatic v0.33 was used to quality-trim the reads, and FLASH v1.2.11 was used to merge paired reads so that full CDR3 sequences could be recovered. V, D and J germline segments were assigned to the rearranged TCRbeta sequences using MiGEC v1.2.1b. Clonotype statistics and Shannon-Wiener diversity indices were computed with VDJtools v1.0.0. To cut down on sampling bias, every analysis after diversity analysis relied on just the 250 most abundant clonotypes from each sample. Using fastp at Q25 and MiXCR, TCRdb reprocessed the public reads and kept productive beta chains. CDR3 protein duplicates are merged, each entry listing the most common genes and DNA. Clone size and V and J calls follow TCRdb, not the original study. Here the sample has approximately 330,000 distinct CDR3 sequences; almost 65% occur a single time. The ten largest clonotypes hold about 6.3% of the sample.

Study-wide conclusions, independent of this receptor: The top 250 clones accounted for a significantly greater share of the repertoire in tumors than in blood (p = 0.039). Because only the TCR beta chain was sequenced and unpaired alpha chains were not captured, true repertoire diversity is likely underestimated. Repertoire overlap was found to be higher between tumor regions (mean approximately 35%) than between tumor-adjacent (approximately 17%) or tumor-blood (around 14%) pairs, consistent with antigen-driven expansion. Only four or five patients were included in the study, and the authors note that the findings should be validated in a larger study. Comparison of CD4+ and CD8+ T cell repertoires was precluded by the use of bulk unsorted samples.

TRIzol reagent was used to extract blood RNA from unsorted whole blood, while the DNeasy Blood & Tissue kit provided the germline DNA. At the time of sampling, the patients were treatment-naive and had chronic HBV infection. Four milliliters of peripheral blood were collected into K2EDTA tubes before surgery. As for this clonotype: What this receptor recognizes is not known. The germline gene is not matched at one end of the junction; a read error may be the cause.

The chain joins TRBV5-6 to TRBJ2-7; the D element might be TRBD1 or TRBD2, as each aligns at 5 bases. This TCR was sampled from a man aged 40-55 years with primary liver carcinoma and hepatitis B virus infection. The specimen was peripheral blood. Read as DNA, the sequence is TGTGCCAGCAGCTTGGCCTCTGAGGGGCAGTACTTT. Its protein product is CASSLASEGQYF.